What follows are 10 T cell receptor beta chains derived from one specimen sequenced in a study of T cell responses to AZD1222 COVID-19 vaccine. Sequenced by immunoSEQ multiplex PCR; TCRdb stores in-frame clones only, minus some. This sample has about 150,000 clones, with 87% found just once. Source: peripheral blood, taken 28 days after the second AZD1222 dose. Source of these receptors: an adult who received the AZD1222 COVID-19 vaccine.

The V call is TRBV5-1, the J call TRBJ2-7, with TRBD2 matching over 10 bases. CDR1 SGHRS and CDR2 YFSETQ come from the germline V gene. V dropped 1 base and J dropped 7; count of bases not matched to a gene: 5. The CDR3 loop spans 14 amino acids. CDR3 nucleotides: TGCGCCAGCAGCTTGACGTCTAGCGGGAGTGAGCAGTACTTC. Protein: CASSLTSSGSEQYF.

The chain uses TRBV28 and TRBJ1-2, with 8 bases matching TRBD1. CDR3 length equals 17 residues. V dropped 2 bases and J dropped 3; count of bases not matched to a gene: 11. Germline-derived CDR1 and CDR2 are MDHEN and SYDVKM. The DNA of the CDR3 is TGTGCCAGCAGTTTACAGGTGGGACAGGACAGGGACTATGGCTACACCTTC. Translated, it gives CASSLQVGQDRDYGYTF.

The chain employs TRBV28 and TRBJ2-1, with D perhaps assigned TRBD1 or TRBD2 (5 bases each). The CDR3 runs to 15 residues. The germline V and J ends were trimmed by 9 bases and 3 bases, with 18 bases remaining between them. Germline V gives CDR1 MDHEN, CDR2 SYDVKM. Written as DNA, the CDR3 is TGTGCCAGTTCTGGGGCGCAGCGGTACTACAATGAGCAGTTCTTC. This gives the protein CASSGAQRYYNEQFF.

The chain links TRBV19 to TRBJ1-3, with D possibly TRBD1 on 5 matching bases. CDR3 length: 16 residues. From germline, CDR1 is LNHDA and CDR2 SQIVND (reference sequence). V was cut by 6 bases and J by 1 base, with 16 bases left in between. CDR3 DNA: TGTGCCAGTAGCCCAGGGACGGCATCTTCTGGAAACACCATATATTTT. It specifies CASSPGTASSGNTIYF.

This clone appeared a single time. V usage is TRBV7-8 and J usage is TRBJ2-1; TRBD2 agrees at 11 bases. Germline CDR1 SGHVS, CDR2 FQNEAQ. The CDR3 covers 19 residues. V dropped 7 bases and J dropped 2; count of bases not matched to a gene: 16. Written as DNA, the CDR3 is TGTGCCAGCAACTTTAGGGGAACTAGCGGGGGAGGGGCCTACAATGAGCAGTTCTTC. This sequence encodes CASNFRGTSGGGAYNEQFF. Variable domain in full (rest from reference TRBV7-8 and TRBJ2-1): GAGVSQSPRYKVAKRGQDVALRCDPISGHVSLFWYQQALGQGPEFLTYFQNEAQLDKSGLPSDRFFAERPEGSVSTLKIQRTQQEDSAVYLCASNFRGTSGGGAYNEQFFGPGTRLTVL.

The V call is TRBV27, the J call TRBJ2-7, with D hard to call. Trimming left V 2 bases short and J 7 bases short, with 12 bases between. This CDR3 contains 13 residues. CDR1 MNHEY and CDR2 SMNVEV come from the germline V gene (reference sequence). This CDR3 reads CASSLRMYSEQYF. The CDR3 DNA follows: TGTGCCAGCAGTTTAAGAATGTATAGTGAGCAGTACTTC.

The chain's CDR3 is CASSSPSGNVADTQYF. The CDR3 region has the DNA TGTGCCAGCAGTTCACCTAGCGGGAACGTGGCAGATACGCAGTATTTT. V gene TRBV28 combines with J gene TRBJ2-3, with 9 bases aligning to TRBD2. V shed 4 bases, J shed 4 bases, and the junction held 9 bases outside the gene matches. The CDR3 totals 16 residues. CDR1 is MDHEN and CDR2 is SYDVKM in the germline V gene.

The gene calls are TRBV7-2 and TRBJ1-5; D unclear. Germline V gene data show CDR1 as SGHTA and CDR2 as FQGNSA. This CDR3 comprises 13 residues. V was clipped by 5 bases and J by 5 bases, with 10 bases between them. The CDR3 protein is CASSPQHYQPQHF. In DNA, the CDR3 is TGTGCCAGCAGCCCCCAGCATTATCAGCCCCAGCATTTT.

The gene calls are TRBV5-6 and TRBJ1-2, with D possibly TRBD1 on 6 matching bases. The germline V gene encodes CDR1 SGHDT and CDR2 YYEEEE. CDR3 length equals 14 residues. Trimming pared 5 bases from V and 2 bases from J, leaving 13 bases between. The CDR3 nucleotides read TGTGCCAGCAGTTCGGACAGACGAAACTATGGCTACACCTTC. Translated: CASSSDRRNYGYTF. Full variable domain (missing parts from reference TRBV5-6 and TRBJ1-2): DAGVTQSPTHLIKTRGQQVTLRCSPKSGHDTVSWYQQALGQGPQFIFQYYEEEERQRGNFPDRFSGHQFPNYSSELNVNALLLGDSALYLCASSSDRRNYGYTFGSGTRLTVV.

The chain employs TRBV4-1 and TRBJ2-7, with 10 bases lining up with TRBD1. The CDR3 has 16 amino acids. Germline loops: CDR1 MGHRA, CDR2 YSYEKL. After removal of 0 bases from V and 5 bases from J, the junction contained 7 bases not matched to a gene. CDR3 sequence reads: CASSQDPGQGVNEQYF. CDR3 bases: TGCGCCAGCAGCCAAGACCCCGGACAGGGGGTGAACGAGCAGTACTTC.